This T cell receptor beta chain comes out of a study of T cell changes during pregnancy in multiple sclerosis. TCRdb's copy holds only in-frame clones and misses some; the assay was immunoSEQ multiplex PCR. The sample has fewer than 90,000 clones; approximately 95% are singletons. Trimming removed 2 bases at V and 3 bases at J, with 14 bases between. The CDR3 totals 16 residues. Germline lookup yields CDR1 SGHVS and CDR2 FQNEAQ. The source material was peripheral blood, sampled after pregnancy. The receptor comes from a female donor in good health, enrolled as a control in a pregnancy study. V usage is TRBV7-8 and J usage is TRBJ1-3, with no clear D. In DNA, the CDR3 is TGTGCCAGCAGCTTATTGGCCAGGAGGGATGGAAACACCATATATTTT. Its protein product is CASSLLARRDGNTIYF.